This T cell receptor (beta chain) was documented in a study of T cell responses to AZD1222 COVID-19 vaccine. The germline CDR1 and CDR2 sequences are MNHNY and SVGAGI (reference sequence). J lost 6 bases, V lost 2 bases, and 6 bases had no gene match. The CDR3 consists of 15 residues. The protocol was immunoSEQ multiplex PCR, while the TCRdb copy is restricted to in-frame clones and leaves out a portion. This repertoire shows 25,000 to 30,000 clones, over 80% found once; its top ten account for approximately 8%. This TCR came from an adult who received the AZD1222 COVID-19 vaccine. The material was peripheral blood, obtained 28 days after the second AZD1222 dose. The chain couples TRBV6-6 to TRBJ1-4, with TRBD1 matching over 7 bases. The CDR3 reads CASSYRADRDEKLFF. CDR3 bases: TGTGCCAGCAGTTACCGGGCCGACAGGGATGAAAAACTGTTTTTT.